Listed below are T cell receptor beta chains from one sample, sequenced in a study of metastatic and nonmetastatic thyroid tumors. TCRdb redid the clone calls on the PCR reads using MiXCR. The table lists 14,000 to 15,000 clones, roughly 25% of them singletons. The sequenced sample was tumor tissue. Receptors originate from a female donor with papillary thyroid cancer or a benign thyroid nodule (not recorded which). Some clones in this sample may be carry-over from other donors' samples. Both conserved end residues are part of each CDR3. Fields, in order: V gene, J gene, CDR3 protein.

V: TRBV6-2/TRBV6-3; J: TRBJ2-7; CDR3: CASSYSGDRGEQYF
V: TRBV11-2; J: TRBJ2-3; CDR3: CASSFRPDTDTQYF
V: TRBV7-9; J: TRBJ2-2; CDR3: CASSGSGTGGAGELFF
V: TRBV5-1; J: TRBJ1-1; CDR3: CASSLVGTLPESFF
V: TRBV5-6; J: TRBJ2-3; CDR3: CASSGSTDTQYF
V: TRBV28; J: TRBJ2-1; CDR3: CASSWTSGRRRNEQFF
V: TRBV12-3/TRBV12-4; J: TRBJ2-2; CDR3: CASITSGMNTGELFF
V: TRBV7-8; J: TRBJ2-5; CDR3: CASSLDSSALGRKTQYF
V: TRBV5-1; J: TRBJ2-7; CDR3: CASNPSHGEFYEQYF
V: TRBV27; J: TRBJ2-1; CDR3: CASSLWASETNEQFF
V: TRBV28; J: TRBJ2-7; CDR3: CASSPTGTIVSPYF
V: TRBV19; J: TRBJ2-2; CDR3: CASRRGQGGGELFF
V: TRBV30; J: TRBJ2-5; CDR3: CAWSAGETQYF
V: TRBV4-1; J: TRBJ2-3; CDR3: CASSHFGQADRDTQYF
V: TRBV20-1; J: TRBJ2-1; CDR3: CSARAGLAGNEQFF
V: TRBV20-1; J: TRBJ1-2; CDR3: CSARETGKGYTF
V: TRBV5-1; J: TRBJ1-1; CDR3: CASSLLTGNTEAFF
V: TRBV28; J: TRBJ2-3; CDR3: CASNRDHTDTQYF
V: TRBV4-1; J: TRBJ2-1; CDR3: CASSHPPGRDTPYNEQFF
V: TRBV28; J: TRBJ2-1; CDR3: CASSSGTGEANEQFF
V: TRBV7-1; J: TRBJ2-1; CDR3: CASSSRRAFLGEAGANEQFF
V: TRBV7-9; J: TRBJ2-3; CDR3: CASSFTAGRDTQYF
V: TRBV6-1; J: TRBJ2-7; CDR3: CASSSGTSGLQYF
V: TRBV27; J: TRBJ2-6; CDR3: CASSSVAGGAGANVLTF
V: TRBV11-2; J: TRBJ2-6; CDR3: CASSLVRGSGTNVLTF
V: TRBV6-1; J: TRBJ2-2; CDR3: CASSSGLAGARELFF
V: TRBV7-3; J: TRBJ1-2; CDR3: CASSLRQGENYGYTF
V: TRBV20-1; J: TRBJ2-7; CDR3: CSAAYRGSYEQYF
V: TRBV20-1; J: TRBJ1-2; CDR3: CSARETGGANYGYTF
V: TRBV25-1; J: TRBJ2-1; CDR3: CASKPRRAAEQFF
V: TRBV6-6; J: TRBJ1-5; CDR3: CASSHWYPRGQRPNKPQHF
V: TRBV11-1; J: TRBJ2-2; CDR3: CASPSGQGSNTGELFF
V: TRBV15; J: TRBJ2-7; CDR3: CATSREATYEQYF
V: TRBV5-6; J: TRBJ2-1; CDR3: CASSLRPTEQFF
V: TRBV29-1; J: TRBJ1-3; CDR3: CSVDLKTGYGNTIYF
V: TRBV6-1; J: TRBJ1-5; CDR3: CASKWNRGLAQPQHF
V: TRBV6-1; J: TRBJ1-2; CDR3: CAISYVSGTYGYTF
V: TRBV12-3/TRBV12-4; J: TRBJ1-3; CDR3: CASSTSPGNTIYF
V: TRBV6-1; J: TRBJ1-2; CDR3: CASSEFSGTDGYTF
V: TRBV6-2/TRBV6-3; J: TRBJ1-2; CDR3: CASSTGQICYTF
V: TRBV5-1; J: TRBJ2-1; CDR3: CASSSLDRDNEQFF
V: TRBV18; J: TRBJ2-7; CDR3: CASSPRDDLYEQYF
V: TRBV11-2; J: TRBJ2-7; CDR3: CASSLVGLVEQYF
V: TRBV18; J: TRBJ2-3; CDR3: CASSPVPDTQYF
V: TRBV5-1; J: TRBJ2-7; CDR3: CASSSTSGGSNEQYF
V: TRBV3-1; J: TRBJ2-1; CDR3: CASSGPGTSGRGSYNEQFF
V: TRBV3-1; J: TRBJ1-3; CDR3: CASSQGERNTIYF
V: TRBV6-1; J: TRBJ2-4; CDR3: CASSEVGGTGNIQYF
V: TRBV7-9; J: TRBJ1-1; CDR3: CASRPPDSLDTEAFF
V: TRBV6-1; J: TRBJ2-1; CDR3: CASSLGREPANEQFF
V: TRBV5-1; J: TRBJ1-1; CDR3: CASRRTGGMVEAFF